Here is one T cell receptor beta chain with its context. The sample comes from a study of identifying expanded T cells in peripheral blood. Assay used: immunoSEQ multiplex PCR; TCRdb lists only in-frame clones, some missing. The sample lists around 130,000 clones; 80% to 90% were seen once. Trimming removed 3 bases from V and 0 bases from J; junction bases left unmatched: 4. CDR1 is SEHNR, CDR2 FQNEAQ, per germline (reference sequence). The CDR3 is made up of 16 amino acids. The chain links TRBV7-9 to TRBJ1-2; 10 bases match TRBD1. The receptor was isolated from a person aged 18 to 75 in good health. Sequenced input: blood. The CDR3 DNA follows: TGTGCCAGCAGCTTGGGCGACAGGGGGCCTAACTATGGCTACACCTTC. Its protein product is CASSLGDRGPNYGYTF.